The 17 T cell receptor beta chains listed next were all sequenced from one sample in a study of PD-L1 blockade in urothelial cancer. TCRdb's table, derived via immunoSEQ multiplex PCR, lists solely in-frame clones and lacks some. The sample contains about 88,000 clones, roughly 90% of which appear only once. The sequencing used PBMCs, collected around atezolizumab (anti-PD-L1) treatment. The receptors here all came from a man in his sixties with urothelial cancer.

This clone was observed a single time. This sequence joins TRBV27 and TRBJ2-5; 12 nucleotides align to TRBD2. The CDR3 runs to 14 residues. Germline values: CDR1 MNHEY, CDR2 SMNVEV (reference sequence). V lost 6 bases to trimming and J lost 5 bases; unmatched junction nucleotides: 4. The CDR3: CASRVLAGGETQYF. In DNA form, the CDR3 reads TGTGCCAGCAGGGTACTAGCGGGAGGCGAGACCCAGTACTTC.

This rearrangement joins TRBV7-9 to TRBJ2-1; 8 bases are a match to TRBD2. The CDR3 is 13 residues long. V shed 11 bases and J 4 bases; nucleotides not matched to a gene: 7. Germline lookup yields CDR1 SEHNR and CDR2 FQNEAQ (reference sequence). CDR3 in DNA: TGTGCCTCTTCAAGCGGGAGTTACAATGAGCAGTTCTTC. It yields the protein CASSSGSYNEQFF.

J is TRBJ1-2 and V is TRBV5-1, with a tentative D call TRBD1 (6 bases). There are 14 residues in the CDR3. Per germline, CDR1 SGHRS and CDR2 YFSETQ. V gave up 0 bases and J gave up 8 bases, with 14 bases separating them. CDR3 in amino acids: CASSLDGGRAGYTF. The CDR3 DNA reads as TGCGCCAGCAGCTTGGACGGGGGGCGCGCGGGCTACACCTTC.

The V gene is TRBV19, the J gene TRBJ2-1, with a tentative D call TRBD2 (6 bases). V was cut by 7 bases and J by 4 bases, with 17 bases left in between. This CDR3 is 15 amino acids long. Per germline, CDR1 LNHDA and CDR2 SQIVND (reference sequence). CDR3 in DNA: TGTGCCAGTACACGCCGACTAGAGATATACAATGAGCAGTTCTTC. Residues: CASTRRLEIYNEQFF.

The CDR3 loop reads CAISESPSQTQYF. CDR3 sequence (DNA): TGTGCCATCAGTGAGTCGCCTAGCCAGACCCAGTACTTC. The V and J genes are TRBV10-3 and TRBJ2-5, with D perhaps TRBD2 (5 bases). The CDR3 consists of 13 residues. V lost 0 bases and J lost 6, with 8 bases in between. CDR1 is ENHRY and CDR2 is SYGVKD in the germline V gene.

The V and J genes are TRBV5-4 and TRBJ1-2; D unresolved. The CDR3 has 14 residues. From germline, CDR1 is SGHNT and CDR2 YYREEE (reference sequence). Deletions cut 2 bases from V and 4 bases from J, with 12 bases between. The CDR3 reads CASSFSREGYGYTF. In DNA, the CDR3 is TGTGCCAGCAGCTTTAGCCGGGAAGGCTATGGCTACACCTTC.

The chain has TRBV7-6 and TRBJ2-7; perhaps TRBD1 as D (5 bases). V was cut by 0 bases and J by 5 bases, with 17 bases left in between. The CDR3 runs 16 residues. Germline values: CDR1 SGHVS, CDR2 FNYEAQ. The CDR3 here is CASSLAPFGRVHEQYF. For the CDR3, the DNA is TGTGCCAGCAGCTTAGCGCCGTTCGGCAGGGTCCACGAGCAGTACTTC.

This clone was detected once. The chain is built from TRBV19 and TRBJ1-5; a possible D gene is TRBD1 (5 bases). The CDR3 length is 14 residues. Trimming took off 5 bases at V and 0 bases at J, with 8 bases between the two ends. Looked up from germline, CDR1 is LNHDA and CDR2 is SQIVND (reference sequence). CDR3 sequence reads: CASSAQGSNQPQHF. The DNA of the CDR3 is TGTGCCAGTAGTGCTCAGGGTAGCAATCAGCCCCAGCATTTT.

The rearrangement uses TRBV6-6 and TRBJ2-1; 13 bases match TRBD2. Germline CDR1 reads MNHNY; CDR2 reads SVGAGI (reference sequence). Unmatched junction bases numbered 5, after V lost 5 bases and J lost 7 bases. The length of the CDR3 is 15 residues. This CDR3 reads CASSPPGLAGNEQFF. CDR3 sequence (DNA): TGTGCCAGCAGTCCTCCGGGACTAGCGGGGAATGAGCAGTTCTTC.

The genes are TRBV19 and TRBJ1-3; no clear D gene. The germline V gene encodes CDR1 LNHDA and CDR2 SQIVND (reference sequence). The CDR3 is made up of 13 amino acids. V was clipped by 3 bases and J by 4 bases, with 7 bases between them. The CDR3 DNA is TGTGCCAGTAGTATCGGCAGGGGAAACACCATATATTTT. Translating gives CASSIGRGNTIYF.

The DNA of the CDR3 is TGTGCCAGCAGTGATTGGGAGCCTAGCACAGATACGCAGTATTTT. This gives the protein CASSDWEPSTDTQYF. This chain links TRBV6-1 with TRBJ2-3; D is possibly TRBD2 (5 bases). The CDR3 runs to 15 residues. Trimming stripped 3 bases from V and 0 bases from J, with 10 bases between. Germline loops: CDR1 MNHNS, CDR2 SASEGT.

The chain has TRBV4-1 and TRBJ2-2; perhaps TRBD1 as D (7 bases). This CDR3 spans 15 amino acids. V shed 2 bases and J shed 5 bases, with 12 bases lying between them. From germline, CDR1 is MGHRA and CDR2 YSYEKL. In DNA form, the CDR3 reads TGCGCCAGCAGCCAACAGGGGGGCGTAACCGGGGAGCTGTTTTTT. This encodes CASSQQGGVTGELFF.

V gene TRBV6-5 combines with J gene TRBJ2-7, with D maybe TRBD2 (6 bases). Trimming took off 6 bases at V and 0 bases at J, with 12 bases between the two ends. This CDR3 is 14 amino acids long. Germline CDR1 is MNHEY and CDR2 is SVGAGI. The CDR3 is CASRIAASSYEQYF. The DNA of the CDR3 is TGTGCCAGCAGGATAGCGGCGAGCTCCTACGAGCAGTACTTC.

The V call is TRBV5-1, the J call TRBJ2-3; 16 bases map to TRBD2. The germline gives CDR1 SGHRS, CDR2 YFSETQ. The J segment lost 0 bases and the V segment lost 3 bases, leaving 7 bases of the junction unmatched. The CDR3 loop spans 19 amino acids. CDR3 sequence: CASSSLGTSGGASTDTQYF. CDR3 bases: TGCGCCAGCAGCTCATTGGGGACTAGCGGGGGGGCTAGCACAGATACGCAGTATTTT.

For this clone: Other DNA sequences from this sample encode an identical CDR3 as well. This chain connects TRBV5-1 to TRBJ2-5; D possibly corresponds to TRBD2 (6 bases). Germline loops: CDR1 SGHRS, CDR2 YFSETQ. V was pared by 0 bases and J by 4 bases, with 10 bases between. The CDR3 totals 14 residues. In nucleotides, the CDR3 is TGCGCCAGCAGCTTGGTGGCGGGGTCAGAGACCCAGTACTTC. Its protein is CASSLVAGSETQYF.

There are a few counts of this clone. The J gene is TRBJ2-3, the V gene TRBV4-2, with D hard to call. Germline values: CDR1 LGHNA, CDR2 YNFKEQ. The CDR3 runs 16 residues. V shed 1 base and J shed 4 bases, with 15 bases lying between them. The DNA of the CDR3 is TGTGCCAGCAGCCAAGTCAGTGCGGAGTCCGCAGATACGCAGTATTTT. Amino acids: CASSQVSAESADTQYF.

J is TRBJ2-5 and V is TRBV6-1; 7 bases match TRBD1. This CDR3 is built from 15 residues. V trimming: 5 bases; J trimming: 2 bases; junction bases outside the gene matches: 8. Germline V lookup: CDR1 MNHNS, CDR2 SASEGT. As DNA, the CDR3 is TGTGCCAGCAGTAGACCGACGGGACAGCAAGAGACCCAGTACTTC. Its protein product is CASSRPTGQQETQYF.